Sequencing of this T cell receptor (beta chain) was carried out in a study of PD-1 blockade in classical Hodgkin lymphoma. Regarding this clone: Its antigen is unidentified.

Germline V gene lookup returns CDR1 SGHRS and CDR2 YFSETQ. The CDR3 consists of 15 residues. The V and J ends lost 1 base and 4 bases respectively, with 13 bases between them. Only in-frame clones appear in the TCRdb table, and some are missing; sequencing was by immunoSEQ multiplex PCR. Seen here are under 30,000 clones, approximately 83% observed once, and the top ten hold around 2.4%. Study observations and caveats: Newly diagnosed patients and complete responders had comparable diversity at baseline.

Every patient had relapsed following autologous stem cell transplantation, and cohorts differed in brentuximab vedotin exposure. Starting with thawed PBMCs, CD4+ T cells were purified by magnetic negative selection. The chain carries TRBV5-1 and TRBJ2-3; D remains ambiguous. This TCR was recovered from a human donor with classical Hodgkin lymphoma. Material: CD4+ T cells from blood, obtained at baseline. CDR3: CASSLNAGVADTQYF. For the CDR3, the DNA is TGCGCCAGCAGCTTGAATGCAGGTGTAGCAGATACGCAGTATTTT.